This T cell receptor (beta chain) was sequenced for a study of blood T cell repertoires in COVID-19. Looking at the study overall: Samples came from the United States, Italy and Spain, spanning acute and convalescent COVID-19.

Sequenced by immunoSEQ multiplex PCR; TCRdb stores in-frame clones only, minus some. Found here are 300,000 to 350,000 clones, around 85% of them singletons; the top ten hold 2.2%. All enrollees were about 18 to 89 years old and from under 25 US areas. This clone was observed once. The sample taken for sequencing was PBMCs or T cells enriched from blood (not recorded which). The receptor's source is a man younger than 40 who had recovered from COVID-19.

The CDR3 DNA reads TGTGCCAGCAGTTTATCCAGGGGGCCGGCGGAGACCCAGTACTTC. This gives the protein CASSLSRGPAETQYF. The chain joins TRBV27 to TRBJ2-5; 8 nucleotides match TRBD1. CDR3 length: 15 residues. The junction had 5 bases not matched to a gene; V was cut back by 0 bases and J by 5 bases. Germline V gene sequence: CDR1 MNHEY, CDR2 SMNVEV (reference sequence).